This TCR beta chain stems from a study of T cells in Graves' hyperthyroidism and ophthalmopathy. General study findings and limits: Ophthalmopathy cases were set apart from stable hyperthyroidism by a 13 V-J model.

Per germline, CDR1 DFQATT and CDR2 SNEGSKA (reference sequence). V shed 3 bases, J shed 1 base, and the junction held 3 bases outside the gene matches. The CDR3 loop spans 14 amino acids. Researchers took RNA transcripts and amplified the TCR beta CDR3 regions from them. The HTBI primer set drove a first-round RT-PCR of the TCR CDR3. One entry per CDR3 protein results from TCRdb running MiXCR on the multiplex PCR reads. The sample carries 500,000 to 800,000 distinct CDR3 sequences, 13% to 15% recorded once. This clonotype occurred many times. Its target is not known. For ophthalmopathy patients, the Clinical Activity Score was at least 3 and the NOSPECS grade at least 4; duration was under 3 months. Using around 10 ml of fresh peripheral blood, PBMCs were prepared.

The V and J genes are TRBV20-1 and TRBJ2-7; 10 bases line up with TRBD2. The source is a woman aged 45-60 years with Graves' ophthalmopathy. Sequencing was carried out using blood. Written as DNA, the CDR3 is TGCAGTGCTAGGTCTAGCGGGAGTTCCTACGAGCAGTACTTC. Translating it yields CSARSSGSSYEQYF.